This T cell receptor beta chain was found in a study of shared clonotypes between healthy human individuals. V was clipped by 5 bases and J by 7 bases, with 14 bases between them. CDR1 is LNHDA and CDR2 is SQIVND in the germline V gene (reference sequence). The CDR3 is 14 amino acids. Repertoires were generated with immunoSEQ multiplex PCR, while TCRdb's copy carries only in-frame clones and drops some. The sample has fewer than 1.6 million clones; just under 99% are singletons. This clonotype was obtained from a man aged 25 to 40 in good health. The specimen sequenced was naive CD4+ T cells sorted from blood. Subset reported: CD45RA+ positively selected. This chain uses TRBV19 with TRBJ1-4; perhaps TRBD1 as D (5 bases). This CDR3 is CASSDSGWSEKLFF. The CDR3 DNA sequence: TGTGCCAGTAGTGATTCAGGGTGGAGTGAAAAACTGTTTTTT.